The 25 T cell receptor beta chains in this list originate from one sample, sequenced in a study of cytomegalovirus exposure and HLA in healthy donors. The study ran its PCR with 60 Vbeta and 13 Jbeta primers. The repertoire was sequenced with immunoSEQ multiplex PCR; TCRdb's copy has only in-frame clones and lacks some. This table holds roughly 110,000 clones, 74% found once. The sample was PBMCs. The receptors were sampled from a woman aged 40 to 49 in good health and CMV-seropositive.

The chain is built from TRBV11-1 and TRBJ1-2, with D maybe TRBD1 (6 bases). The length of the CDR3 is 14 residues. The ends were cut back, 5 bases at V and 4 bases at J, with 14 bases in the middle. Germline V CDR1 and CDR2: SGHAT, FQDESV (reference sequence). This CDR3 reads CASSGRGSGYGYTF. The CDR3 DNA follows: TGTGCCAGCAGCGGCAGGGGCTCAGGCTATGGCTACACCTTC.

The chain joins TRBV27 to TRBJ1-3; the D is unclear. This CDR3 contains 16 residues. Germline CDR1 reads MNHEY; CDR2 reads SMNVEV (reference sequence). V was pared by 4 bases and J by 0 bases, with 13 bases between. The CDR3, as DNA: TGTGCCAGCAGTTCGAGGAACGCTTACTCTGGAAACACCATATATTTT. Protein: CASSSRNAYSGNTIYF.

This clone showed up just a few times. The chain employs TRBV30 and TRBJ2-1; TRBD2 matches at 8 bases. V lost 1 base to trimming and J lost 7 bases; unmatched junction nucleotides: 6. The CDR3 consists of 14 residues. CDR1 is GTSNPN, CDR2 SVGIG, per germline (reference sequence). CDR3 protein: CAWSGTGGPNEQFF. The CDR3 coding sequence is TGTGCCTGGAGTGGAACGGGGGGGCCGAATGAGCAGTTCTTC.

V and J are TRBV6-5 and TRBJ2-3, with 7 bases identical to TRBD1. Unmatched junction bases numbered 10, after V lost 6 bases and J lost 4 bases. The CDR3 length is 15 residues. Germline loops: CDR1 MNHEY, CDR2 SVGAGI. The CDR3 sequence is CASRYTLTGPDTQYF. The CDR3 region has the DNA TGTGCCAGCAGATATACTTTGACAGGGCCAGATACGCAGTATTTT.

There are a few counts of this clone. The J gene is TRBJ1-3, the V gene TRBV19; D is possibly TRBD1 (6 bases). The CDR3 extends over 16 amino acids. V dropped 5 bases and J dropped 0 bases, with 14 bases sitting between them. Looked up from germline, CDR1 is LNHDA and CDR2 is SQIVND (reference sequence). The DNA for the CDR3 is TGTGCCAGTAGTTCCTCGGGACACAGCTCTGGAAACACCATATATTTT. Translation: CASSSSGHSSGNTIYF.

This rearrangement joins TRBV7-3 to TRBJ2-3; 7 bases map to TRBD2. This CDR3 is built from 17 residues. Germline CDR1 SGHTA, CDR2 FQGTGA. The V and J ends lost 5 bases and 2 bases, in that order; junction bases with no gene match: 13. CDR3 loop: CASSRTGPGGSTDTQYF. DNA for the CDR3: TGTGCCAGCAGCCGTACAGGTCCCGGGGGGTCCACAGATACGCAGTATTTT.

The rearrangement uses TRBV29-1 and TRBJ1-3; TRBD1 aligns across 8 bases. Losses at the gene ends were 3 bases for V and 2 bases for J; bases not matched to a gene: 3. Germline CDR1 SQVTM, CDR2 ANQGSEA. CDR3 length: 14 residues. CDR3 protein: CSVEDRAAGNTIYF. In DNA, the CDR3 is TGCAGCGTTGAGGACAGGGCGGCTGGAAACACCATATATTTT.

V usage is TRBV7-2 and J usage is TRBJ2-7; perhaps TRBD2 as D (6 bases). Per germline, CDR1 SGHTA and CDR2 FQGNSA. The CDR3 sequence is 12 residues long. The germline V and J ends were trimmed by 3 bases and 6 bases, with 9 bases remaining between them. For the CDR3, the DNA is TGTGCCAGCAGCTTTCGGGGGAGCGAGCAGTACTTC. Its protein product is CASSFRGSEQYF. Variable domain in full (rest from reference TRBV7-2 and TRBJ2-7): GAGVSQSPSNKVTEKGKDVELRCDPISGHTALYWYRQSLGQGLEFLIYFQGNSAPDKSGLPSDRFSAERTGGSVSTLTIQRTQQEDSAVYLCASSFRGSEQYFGPGTRLTVT.

The rearrangement joins TRBV4-1 to TRBJ2-1; possibly TRBD2 for D (5 bases). Per the germline V gene, CDR1 is MGHRA and CDR2 is YSYEKL. V was pared by 6 bases and J by 2 bases, with 17 bases between. The CDR3 is 16 amino acids. The CDR3 here is CASRAPLAKTYNEQFF. In nucleotides, the CDR3 is TGCGCCAGCAGGGCCCCCTTAGCGAAAACCTACAATGAGCAGTTCTTC.

The rearrangement links TRBV4-1 to TRBJ2-1; perhaps TRBD2 as D (5 bases). In germline, CDR1 is MGHRA, CDR2 YSYEKL. The CDR3 spans 16 residues. Trimming cost V 0 bases and J 4 bases, with 13 bases left between them. The chain's CDR3 is CASSQDRSGPYNEQFF. The CDR3 DNA reads as TGCGCCAGCAGCCAAGATAGAAGCGGACCTTACAATGAGCAGTTCTTC.

For the CDR3, the DNA is TGTGCCAGTGCCGGGACAGGATCCTATAACTATGGCTACACCTTC. As protein: CASAGTGSYNYGYTF. The chain joins TRBV19 to TRBJ1-2; 8 bases are shared with TRBD1. There are 15 residues in the CDR3. V lost 8 bases to trimming and J lost 1 base; unmatched junction nucleotides: 9. Germline CDR1 and CDR2: LNHDA and SQIVND (reference sequence).

This sequence joins TRBV7-9 and TRBJ2-5; D gene uncertain. Germline values: CDR1 SEHNR, CDR2 FQNEAQ (reference sequence). This CDR3 is 15 amino acids long. V was clipped by 5 bases and J by 4 bases, with 17 bases between them. The CDR3 sequence: CASSPYRQVRETQYF. CDR3 sequence (DNA): TGTGCCAGCAGCCCCTACCGCCAGGTGAGAGAGACCCAGTACTTC.

CDR3 DNA: TGTGCCAGCAGCCGACAGGGGTTCTCTGGAAACACCATATATTTT. It translates to CASSRQGFSGNTIYF. The chain has TRBV6-6 and TRBJ1-3, with 8 positions matching TRBD1. The V and J ends lost 6 bases and 0 bases, in that order; junction bases with no gene match: 4. The length of the CDR3 is 15 residues. Germline CDR1 is MNHNY and CDR2 is SVGAGI (reference sequence).

This chain joins TRBV30 and TRBJ2-7; TRBD1 might be the D (5 bases). The CDR3 consists of 11 residues. V was trimmed by 5 bases and J by 2 bases, leaving 7 bases between them. Germline assignment: CDR1 GTSNPN and CDR2 SVGIG (reference sequence). The CDR3, as DNA: TGTGCCTGGGGGGCCGCCTACGAGCAGTACTTC. Protein product: CAWGAAYEQYF.

This chain uses TRBV29-1 with TRBJ1-2; 8 bases are shared with TRBD1. Germline trimming cut 8 bases from V and 6 bases from J; bases unmatched to any gene: 20. Germline assignment: CDR1 SQVTM and CDR2 ANQGSEA. This CDR3 has 16 residues. For the CDR3, the DNA is TGCAGCTCACCTGGGACAGGCCGGGGAAGATATAATGGCTACACCTTC. It codes for CSSPGTGRGRYNGYTF.

This clone showed up just once. This rearrangement joins TRBV29-1 to TRBJ1-2; maybe TRBD1 (6 bases). V was clipped by 5 bases and J by 4 bases, with 14 bases between them. CDR3 length equals 13 residues. Germline V gene lookup returns CDR1 SQVTM and CDR2 ANQGSEA. DNA for the CDR3: TGCAGCGTTCTCAACAGGGAGGGCTATGGCTACACCTTC. It specifies CSVLNREGYGYTF.

This clone was observed a handful of times. The CDR3 DNA is TGTGCCAGCAAAGTTTTGAGAGTGTTCAATGAAGCTTTCTTT. As protein: CASKVLRVFNEAFF. J is TRBJ1-1 and V is TRBV6-6, with D unresolved. The CDR3 covers 14 residues. Germline values: CDR1 MNHNY, CDR2 SVGAGI (reference sequence). V lost 7 bases and J 7 bases, leaving 19 bases between the germline ends.

The J gene is TRBJ2-3, the V gene TRBV27, with D tentatively TRBD2 (6 bases). V dropped 2 bases and J dropped 0 bases, with 12 bases sitting between them. This CDR3 comprises 16 residues. The germline gives CDR1 MNHEY, CDR2 SMNVEV (reference sequence). CDR3 in amino acids: CASSLTAGTSTDTQYF. The CDR3 DNA reads as TGTGCCAGCAGTTTAACGGCGGGGACTAGCACAGATACGCAGTATTTT.

This rearrangement joins TRBV27 to TRBJ1-5, with 7 nucleotides matching TRBD1. Trimming removed 0 bases from V and 4 bases from J; junction bases left unmatched: 3. Germline values: CDR1 MNHEY, CDR2 SMNVEV (reference sequence). CDR3 length: 15 amino acids. The CDR3 region is CASSLSGGGNQPQHF. The CDR3 nucleotides read TGTGCCAGCAGTTTATCAGGGGGCGGAAATCAGCCCCAGCATTTT.

The chain uses TRBV15 and TRBJ1-1; no definite D call. CDR1 and CDR2 (germline): LNHNV, YYDKDF (reference sequence). The CDR3 covers 12 residues. V lost 0 bases, J lost 11 bases, and 10 bases lay in between. Written as DNA, the CDR3 is TGTGCCACCAGCAGAGATCCGGGGTATGCTTTCTTT. Its protein is CATSRDPGYAFF.

The chain is built from TRBV10-3 and TRBJ1-5; TRBD1 matches at 11 bases. The CDR3 runs 16 residues. Per germline, CDR1 ENHRY and CDR2 SYGVKD. After removal of 3 bases from V and 4 bases from J, the junction contained 5 bases not matched to a gene. CDR3 residues: CAISDSGTGGNQPQHF. The CDR3 DNA reads TGTGCCATCAGTGACTCCGGGACAGGGGGAAATCAGCCCCAGCATTTT.

The sample holds one count of this clone. The rearrangement joins TRBV5-6 to TRBJ1-1; unclear D gene. Germline CDR1 reads SGHDT; CDR2 reads YYEEEE. CDR3 length: 12 residues. V was shortened by 2 bases and J by 3 bases, with 5 bases between the two germline ends. CDR3 sequence: CASSLGDTEAFF. In nucleotides, the CDR3 is TGTGCCAGCAGCTTAGGAGACACTGAAGCTTTCTTT.

This chain joins TRBV19 and TRBJ1-2; 7 positions match TRBD1. The CDR3 is 20 residues long. CDR1 is LNHDA, CDR2 SQIVND, per germline (reference sequence). The J segment lost 4 bases and the V segment lost 4 bases, leaving 24 bases of the junction unmatched. The CDR3 bases are TGTGCCAGTAGTACTAGAAACCTCAGGGGGTCTGGGGGAAGTCTCTATGGCTACACCTTC. Protein: CASSTRNLRGSGGSLYGYTF.

This clone came up once. The V and J genes are TRBV20-1 and TRBJ1-1; D is undetermined. Trimming pared 6 bases from V and 5 bases from J, leaving 10 bases between. The V gene's germline CDR1 is DFQATT and CDR2 SNEGSKA (reference sequence). This CDR3 region has 11 residues. The CDR3 DNA reads TGCAGTGCGGGCCGTTTGACTGAAGCTTTCTTT. This sequence encodes CSAGRLTEAFF.

This chain links TRBV21-1 with TRBJ2-7; TRBD1 is taken as the D call from the table, unchecked against the DNA. TRBV21-1 is listed as a pseudogene. This CDR3 contains 14 residues. The CDR3 DNA is TGTGCCAGCAGGGGGGACAGGGGGCGAATTTTAGGATACTTC. Its translation is CASRGDRGRILGYF.